Presented here are 25 T cell receptor beta chains from one specimen sequenced in a study of OX40 agonist ivuxolimab in advanced cancers. The receptor library was made with the immunoSEQ multiplex PCR assay. TCRdb holds this immuneACCESS table with in-frame rearrangements only. Some clones are missing; in checked studies, unresolved V genes explain under half, and the rest has no known cause. The table for this sample lists tens of thousands of clones; over 80% of them were counted only once. Approximately 6% of the sample is taken by the ten largest. Material: CD4+ or CD8+ T cells sorted from blood, obtained in a trial of the OX40 agonist ivuxolimab. These receptors were obtained from an adult with an advanced solid tumor such as melanoma, head and neck, liver or kidney cancer.

This chain connects TRBV29-1 to TRBJ1-4; 11 positions agree with TRBD1. After removal of 3 bases from V and 8 bases from J, the junction contained 8 bases not matched to a gene. Germline V CDR1 and CDR2: SQVTM, ANQGSEA. The CDR3 covers 15 residues. The CDR3 reads CSVDPGTGGREKLFF. The DNA for the CDR3 is TGCAGCGTTGACCCCGGGACAGGGGGAAGGGAAAAACTGTTTTTT.

V usage is TRBV7-2 and J usage is TRBJ2-7, with 7 bases that match TRBD2. Per the germline V gene, CDR1 is SGHTA and CDR2 is FQGNSA. This CDR3 has 15 residues. Trimming at V came to 5 bases and at J to 7 bases, leaving 14 bases not matched to a gene. This CDR3 reads CASSPGGGIPLEQYF. CDR3 DNA: TGTGCCAGCAGCCCGGGGGGAGGAATTCCCCTAGAGCAGTACTTC.

The chain has TRBV29-1 and TRBJ2-3; D is perhaps TRBD2 (5 bases). V lost 4 bases and J lost 0, with 14 bases in between. This CDR3 comprises 15 residues. Germline CDR1 SQVTM, CDR2 ANQGSEA. Written as DNA, the CDR3 is TGCAGCGTTGGGAAGGGAGCGCACAGCACAGATACGCAGTATTTT. Protein: CSVGKGAHSTDTQYF.

The chain is built from TRBV7-3 and TRBJ2-3; possibly TRBD2 for D (6 bases). V was pared by 1 base and J by 4 bases, with 6 bases between. This CDR3 is built from 13 residues. Germline V gene data show CDR1 as SGHTA and CDR2 as FQGTGA. In DNA form, the CDR3 reads TGTGCCAGCAGCTTAAGGAGGGCAGATACGCAGTATTTT. Its translation: CASSLRRADTQYF.

The chain uses TRBV7-9 and TRBJ1-2; 9 positions match TRBD1. Germline assignment: CDR1 SEHNR and CDR2 FQNEAQ (reference sequence). Trimming cost V 1 base and J 8 bases; bases outside gene matches: 11. The CDR3 extends over 16 amino acids. Here the CDR3 DNA reads TGTGCCAGCAGCTTAGATGGCCCCGGGACAGGGATGGGCTACACCTTC. It codes for CASSLDGPGTGMGYTF.

The genes are TRBV18 and TRBJ1-1; D remains unclear. The CDR3 covers 16 residues. The ends were cut back, 6 bases at V and 0 bases at J, with 17 bases in the middle. Germline CDR1 and CDR2: KGHSH and LQKENI. The CDR3 DNA is TGTGCCAGCTCCAGAGGACTCCAGGTAATGAACACTGAAGCTTTCTTT. Amino acid sequence: CASSRGLQVMNTEAFF.

The V and J genes are TRBV5-8 and TRBJ2-6; no reliable D call. Germline assignment: CDR1 SGHTS and CDR2 YDEGEE. This CDR3 comprises 12 residues. Trimming stripped 4 bases from V and 8 bases from J, with 7 bases between. DNA of the CDR3: TGTGCCAGCAGCCACCGGACCAACGTCCTGACTTTC. Protein: CASSHRTNVLTF.

The chain carries TRBV5-1 and TRBJ2-7; no clear D. The ends were cut back, 1 base at V and 5 bases at J, with 10 bases in the middle. This CDR3 spans 13 amino acids. Germline CDR1 and CDR2: SGHRS and YFSETQ. This chain's CDR3 is CASSLTGLHEQYV. DNA of the CDR3: TGCGCCAGCAGCTTGACTGGGCTACACGAGCAGTACGTC.

The chain is built from TRBV27 and TRBJ2-3, with 8 bases identical to TRBD2. V trimming: 4 bases; J trimming: 4 bases; junction bases outside the gene matches: 10. The CDR3 has 16 amino acids. Germline V gene sequence: CDR1 MNHEY, CDR2 SMNVEV (reference sequence). The DNA of the CDR3 is TGTGCCAGCAGTTCACGAGCGGGAGTAACGCCAGATACGCAGTATTTT. This gives the protein CASSSRAGVTPDTQYF.

This chain joins TRBV2 and TRBJ2-1; 8 positions match TRBD1. The J segment lost 2 bases and the V segment lost 6 bases, leaving 6 bases of the junction unmatched. The CDR3 totals 15 residues. Per the germline V gene, CDR1 is SNHLY and CDR2 is FYNNEI. The CDR3 DNA sequence: TGTGCCAGCAGGAAGGACAGGGCCCCCTACAATGAGCAGTTCTTC. Its translation is CASRKDRAPYNEQFF.

The sample holds one count of this clone. The genes are TRBV7-3 and TRBJ1-4; tentative D call: TRBD1 (5 bases). The CDR3 consists of 16 residues. Looked up from germline, CDR1 is SGHTA and CDR2 is FQGTGA. Trimming took 2 bases from V and 4 from J, leaving 14 bases between them. As DNA, the CDR3 is TGTGCCAGCAGCTTAGGAGGGACGGATGTTAATGAAAAACTGTTTTTT. Residues: CASSLGGTDVNEKLFF.

This chain uses TRBV6-6 with TRBJ1-2; 8 bases are shared with TRBD1. Germline V CDR1 and CDR2: MNHNY, SVGAGI (reference sequence). Germline trimming cut 0 bases from V and 3 bases from J; bases unmatched to any gene: 6. The CDR3 covers 16 residues. As DNA, the CDR3 is TGTGCCAGCAGTTACTCGAGACAGGGGAAAGACTATGGCTACACCTTC. As protein: CASSYSRQGKDYGYTF.

This clone was seen a single time. The CDR3 sequence: CSVETTTGGPYEQYF. CDR3 sequence (DNA): TGCAGCGTTGAAACAACAACAGGCGGCCCCTACGAGCAGTACTTC. The chain links TRBV29-1 to TRBJ2-7, with a possible D match to TRBD1 (5 bases). The germline gives CDR1 SQVTM, CDR2 ANQGSEA. The CDR3 covers 15 residues. V dropped 2 bases and J dropped 2 bases, with 16 bases sitting between them.

The chain is built from TRBV9 and TRBJ1-6; D unclear. V was cut by 0 bases and J by 6 bases, with 7 bases left in between. CDR3 length equals 14 residues. CDR1 and CDR2 (germline): SGDLS, YYNGEE. CDR3 DNA: TGTGCCAGCAGCGTAGACGGCAGTAATTCACCCCTCCACTTT. Amino acid sequence: CASSVDGSNSPLHF.

V is TRBV29-1 and J is TRBJ2-7, with D possibly being TRBD1 or TRBD2 (6 bases each). CDR3 length: 15 amino acids. Germline V gene sequence: CDR1 SQVTM, CDR2 ANQGSEA. The germline V and J ends were trimmed by 4 bases and 6 bases, with 22 bases remaining between them. The CDR3 region has the DNA TGCAGCGTTGTCCCCTATGCTACAGGGAGGAGCGAGCAGTACTTC. Encoded protein: CSVVPYATGRSEQYF.

This rearrangement joins TRBV2 to TRBJ2-1; a possible D gene is TRBD1 (6 bases). CDR3 length equals 17 residues. Looked up from germline, CDR1 is SNHLY and CDR2 is FYNNEI. The ends were cut back, 0 bases at V and 6 bases at J, with 18 bases in the middle. The CDR3 spells CASSEAEQGHPTNEQFF. The CDR3 nucleotides read TGTGCCAGCAGTGAAGCGGAGCAGGGACACCCAACCAATGAGCAGTTCTTC.

The V gene is TRBV10-1, the J gene TRBJ2-7, with D unresolved. This CDR3 has 10 amino acids. V was pared by 11 bases and J by 4 bases, with 9 bases between. Germline V gives CDR1 WNHNN, CDR2 SYGVQD (reference sequence). The CDR3 is CARPGYEQYV. The CDR3 DNA reads TGCGCCCGCCCCGGGTACGAGCAGTACGTC.

This chain links TRBV5-6 with TRBJ2-5, with 15 nucleotides matching TRBD2. The CDR3 length is 18 residues. Germline CDR1 is SGHDT and CDR2 is YYEEEE. V dropped 3 bases and J dropped 5; count of bases not matched to a gene: 11. The CDR3 protein is CASSSGWTSGRAHETQYF. The CDR3, as DNA: TGTGCCAGCAGCTCGGGCTGGACTAGCGGGAGGGCCCATGAGACCCAGTACTTC.

The rearrangement links TRBV4-1 to TRBJ1-5; no definite D call. This CDR3 is 16 amino acids long. CDR1 and CDR2 (germline): MGHRA, YSYEKL. Deletions cut 0 bases from V and 2 bases from J, with 11 bases between. The CDR3 coding sequence is TGCGCCAGCAGCCAAGATGACGTGAGGGGCAATCAGCCCCAGCATTTT. It is translated as CASSQDDVRGNQPQHF.

V gene TRBV30 combines with J gene TRBJ2-3, with 8 bases that match TRBD2. CDR1 is GTSNPN and CDR2 is SVGIG in the germline V gene (reference sequence). Trimming took 3 bases from V and 6 from J; bases not matched to a gene: 8. CDR3 length: 14 amino acids. The CDR3 is CAWRTRREVDTQYF. The CDR3 region has the DNA TGTGCCTGGAGAACGCGGCGGGAGGTGGATACGCAGTATTTT.

The chain recombines TRBV6-5 with TRBJ2-7, with TRBD2 matching over 10 bases. V dropped 10 bases and J dropped 7; count of bases not matched to a gene: 10. The length of the CDR3 is 13 residues. CDR1 and CDR2 (germline): MNHEY, SVGAGI. The CDR3, as DNA: TGTGCCACCAAGGGGCTAGCGGGAGAAGAGCAGTACTTC. Encoded protein: CATKGLAGEEQYF.

The genes are TRBV7-6 and TRBJ2-1; TRBD1 aligns across 10 bases. This CDR3 comprises 15 residues. Trimming removed 1 base from V and 6 bases from J; junction bases left unmatched: 3. Germline V CDR1 and CDR2: SGHVS, FNYEAQ. CDR3 sequence (DNA): TGTGCCAGCAGCTTAGGCTGGACAGGGGGCAATGAGCAGTTCTTC. Translated: CASSLGWTGGNEQFF.

This clone has just one count. The genes are TRBV19 and TRBJ2-2; no definite D call. This CDR3 region has 13 residues. Germline V gives CDR1 LNHDA, CDR2 SQIVND (reference sequence). Trimming stripped 7 bases from V and 2 bases from J, with 8 bases between. The CDR3 sequence is CASKRTNTGELFF. The CDR3 DNA follows: TGTGCCAGTAAGCGTACTAACACCGGGGAGCTGTTTTTT.

This clone occurred a few times. The rearrangement joins TRBV4-1 to TRBJ2-1, with D possibly matching TRBD2 (6 bases). This CDR3 is built from 15 residues. The V gene lost 0 bases and the J gene lost 5 bases, with 11 bases spanning the gap. Per the germline V gene, CDR1 is MGHRA and CDR2 is YSYEKL. CDR3 nucleotide sequence: TGCGCCAGCAGCCAAGAGACGGGCGGGGACAATGAGCAGTTCTTC. Translation gives CASSQETGGDNEQFF.

This clone occurred a few times. V gene TRBV18 combines with J gene TRBJ2-1; TRBD1 matches 7 bases. Germline CDR1 KGHSH, CDR2 LQKENI. Germline trimming cut 3 bases from V and 5 bases from J; bases unmatched to any gene: 1. The CDR3 sequence is 13 residues long. CDR3 DNA: TGTGCCAGCTCACCCGACAGGGACAATGAGCAGTTCTTC. It is translated as CASSPDRDNEQFF.